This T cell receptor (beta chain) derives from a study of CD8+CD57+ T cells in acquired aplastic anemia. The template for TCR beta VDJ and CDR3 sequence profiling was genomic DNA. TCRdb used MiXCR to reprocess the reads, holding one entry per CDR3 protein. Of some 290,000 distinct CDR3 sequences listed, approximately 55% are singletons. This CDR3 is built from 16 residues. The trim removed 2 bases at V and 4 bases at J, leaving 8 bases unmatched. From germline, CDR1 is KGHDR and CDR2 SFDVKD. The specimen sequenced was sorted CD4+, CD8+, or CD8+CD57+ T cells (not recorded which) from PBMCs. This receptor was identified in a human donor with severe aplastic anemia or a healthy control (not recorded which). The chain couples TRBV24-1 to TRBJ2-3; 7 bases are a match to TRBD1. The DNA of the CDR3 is TGTGCCACCAGTGATTCAGTGACAGGGTTTTCAGATACGCAGTATTTT. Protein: CATSDSVTGFSDTQYF.